This section outlines one T cell receptor (beta chain) sequence together with its context. Antigen: not known. The sample belongs to a study of cytomegalovirus exposure and HLA in healthy donors. Overall study: Roughly 86 million unique TCRs from HLA-typed donors made up an early data release.

Study-wide results and caveats: Earlier results showed most TCR beta V segments being productive about 87% or about 30% of the time.

Germline V gene data show CDR1 as WNHNN and CDR2 as SYGVQD (reference sequence). CDR3 length: 12 amino acids. The J segment lost 7 bases and the V segment lost 6 bases, leaving 3 bases of the junction unmatched. 60 Vbeta and 13 Jbeta primers were used in PCR. Sequencing was performed with immunoSEQ multiplex PCR; in TCRdb, only in-frame clones are kept and a portion is missing. Of approximately 200,000 clones in the sample, around 80% were seen once. Source material: PBMCs. This clonotype was obtained from a woman aged 18-35 years in good health and CMV-seropositive. J is TRBJ2-7 and V is TRBV10-1; TRBD1 agrees at 10 bases. The CDR3 protein is CASSRTGGEQYF. CDR3 DNA sequence: TGCGCCAGCAGCCGGACAGGGGGGGAGCAGTACTTC.